Listed here are 6 T cell receptor beta chains from one sample, sequenced in a study of T-cell reconstitution after alpha-beta-depleted transplantation in children. The library targeted TCRbeta and was prepared with unique molecular identifiers. A single record per CDR3 protein comes from TCRdb applying MiXCR to the PCR reads. Found here are around 400,000 distinct CDR3 sequences, roughly a tenth of them singletons; the top ten hold 5% to 6.5%. Sequencing used PBMCs from the stem cell graft donor, obtained from the stem cell graft. The receptor set was obtained from a human donor who donated a stem cell graft to a child with acute myeloid leukemia.

This clonotype appeared many times. V and J are TRBV4-1 and TRBJ2-5; 10 nucleotides agree with TRBD1. The ends lost 2 bases at V and 4 bases at J; junction bases unmatched: 7. The CDR3 totals 16 residues. Germline CDR1 MGHRA, CDR2 YSYEKL. CDR3: CASSQMGDRGGETQYF. CDR3 bases: TGCGCCAGCAGCCAAATGGGGGACAGGGGTGGAGAGACCCAGTACTTC.

This sequence joins TRBV5-1 and TRBJ1-5; D is ambiguous. This CDR3 spans 15 amino acids. CDR1 and CDR2 from the germline V gene are SGHRS and YFSETQ. The V gene lost 4 bases and the J gene lost 0 bases, with 11 bases spanning the gap. CDR3 in DNA: TGCGCCAGCAGCCGAGACACCAATAGCAATCAGCCCCAGCATTTT. Translation: CASSRDTNSNQPQHF.

The V and J genes are TRBV4-3 and TRBJ2-1, with 11 bases identical to TRBD2. This CDR3 region has 20 residues. Germline V CDR1 and CDR2: LGHNA, YSLEER. V was clipped by 0 bases and J by 1 base; unmatched bases: 11. The CDR3 here is CASSQDVSLAGVTSYNEQFF. DNA for the CDR3: TGCGCCAGCAGCCAAGACGTTTCACTAGCGGGAGTTACATCCTACAATGAGCAGTTCTTC.

This clonotype has more than one count but fewer than ten. The V gene is TRBV5-1, the J gene TRBJ2-5; 10 bases agree with TRBD2. Germline CDR1 SGHRS, CDR2 YFSETQ. This CDR3 comprises 17 residues. J was trimmed by 3 bases and V by 4 bases; bases with no gene match: 12. The CDR3 DNA is TGCGCCAGCAGCGCCGGAATAGCGGGAGGCAGGGAAGAGACCCAGTACTTC. It codes for CASSAGIAGGREETQYF.

This clonotype showed up just a few times. The rearrangement uses TRBV16 and TRBJ1-5, with a weak D call TRBD1 (6 bases). Trimming pared 2 bases from V and 5 bases from J, leaving 10 bases between. Germline V gene sequence: CDR1 KGHSY, CDR2 FQNENV. CDR3 length: 14 amino acids. As DNA, the CDR3 is TGTGCCAGCAGCCAAAACAGGGTCGATCAGCCCCAGCATTTT. It specifies CASSQNRVDQPQHF.

This clonotype appeared many times. The V gene is TRBV5-1, the J gene TRBJ2-1; D is unclear. The CDR3 is made up of 15 amino acids. CDR1 and CDR2 (germline): SGHRS, YFSETQ. With 0 bases removed from V and 3 bases from J, the gap between germline ends came to 10 bases. The CDR3 coding sequence is TGCGCCAGCAGCTTGGGACAATTCAGCTACAATGAGCAGTTCTTC. This gives the protein CASSLGQFSYNEQFF.